This TCR beta chain was profiled in a study of cytomegalovirus exposure and HLA in healthy donors (dated by TCRdb to about 2017). With regard to the full study: According to an earlier analysis of 587 of the donors, some 180 million T cells yielded 117 million unique TCR beta sequences and 276 Gb of sequence data. All discovery cohort repertoires had been generated using a single sequencing platform. Of the approximately 400 genotyped donors, 75% to 85% were placed in the genetic ancestry cluster associated with self-reported Caucasian donors. Across approximately 420 genotyped donors of the cohort, an average of about 200,000 unique TCR beta nucleotide sequences per donor were sequenced, and roughly a sixth of those sequences were non-productive. Donor age, sex, ethnicity and CMV serostatus were compiled alongside the repertoire data. A later analysis re-analyzed previously published TCR beta repertoires from several hundred donors and added high-resolution HLA genotyping to study TCR occurrence patterns. The study used immunosequencing to profile the T cell repertoires of hundreds of subjects and linked those repertoires to cytomegalovirus serostatus. To predict cytomegalovirus infection status, the study combined high-throughput TCR immunosequencing, statistical association of individual TCRs with disease status, and machine learning. The study was designed to test whether signatures of past pathogen exposure could be identified by cataloging public T cell receptors. HLA typing covered class I and class II loci at four-digit resolution. In the later analysis, no new phenotypic data were used to find candidate immune exposures; instead, reliance was placed on TCR beta sequences and their occurrence across donors. Approximately 300 gigabases of sequencing data and 70 million to 100 million unique TCR sequences were included in an early release covering under 650 HLA-typed donors. About 5 DR-DQ haplotypes were handled as single units for association and clustering, since linkage in the cohort was strong. In an earlier analysis of several hundred of the donors, high-throughput TCR beta sequencing was used to judge whether each TCR beta V gene segment behaved as functional or pseudogenic. Typing coverage differed by locus: A, B, C, DRB1 and DQB1 were typed in about 629-640 donors, DQA1 in approximately 520, DPA1 in approximately 610, and DPB1 in 450 to 490. In a later genetic analysis, genome-wide SNP genotypes for about three fifths of the roughly 670 donors were used, and that subset was treated as a discovery cohort. In addition to the first cohort of 666 subjects, a separate validation cohort of approximately 110 different subjects was used. The full study reports these points: In an earlier analysis of 587 of the donors, most TCR beta V segments appeared in productive rearrangements about 87% or about 30% of the time, broadly matching IMGT annotations. According to a later analysis, most CMV-associated TCR beta chains appeared to be HLA-restricted, and the HLA associations seemed to be driven largely by CMV exposure. According to a later genetic analysis, donors in an Asian-associated ancestry cluster had fewer N-insertions in productive TCRs than the approximately 650-donor mean. Specific HLA alleles were associated with 15,000 to 20,000 TCR beta sequences at a false discovery rate of 0.05 in a later analysis. A later analysis reported that several top co-occurrence clusters appeared linked to parvovirus B19, influenza, CMV and Epstein-Barr virus. A later analysis found that HLA-associated TCR beta chains were more clonally expanded and had lower generation probabilities than equally common non-associated chains. Because counts were too low, roughly 18 rarely observed V segments, including chromosome 9 orphons, were left out of the earlier analysis of some 640 of the donors. A further reported finding was that TCR beta sequences accurately predicted the HLA-A and HLA-B alleles for most subjects in the first cohort. Linkage disequilibrium might explain the correlated functional status among segregating V segments, but an unknown experimental factor could not be excluded. The sequencing pipeline was judged likely to have produced a cluster of highly shared sequence variants as a technical artifact. According to a later analysis, TCR association rates differed among HLA loci, with DRB1 alleles showing the most associated TCRs and HLA-C alleles showing the fewest. In this cohort, only TCR beta chains were sequenced, and detectable features were limited by the absence of alpha or paired-chain data. In vitro tests confirmed that three of the cytomegalovirus-associated TCR beta chains recognize cytomegalovirus antigens. In both the original and validation cohorts, the classifier was reported to diagnose cytomegalovirus status with high specificity and sensitivity. The authors suggested that the approach could potentially be generalized to other disease states and immunological phenotypes. Roughly uniform sequencing depth across donors was assumed in presence/absence analyses, although this assumption may not hold. In a later genetic analysis, a missense DCLRE1C variant was associated with V-gene and J-gene trimming of TCR beta chains, and the association was replicated in an independent cohort. When HLA alleles, especially DR and DQ, strongly co-occurred, attributing TCR associations to individual alleles was difficult. The study listed 164 TCR beta chains as associated with cytomegalovirus. Because HLA typing was unavailable for some donors at each locus, only the typed subset was used in association tests. While some public TCRs were present in many individuals, most TCR sequences turned up only very rarely across donors. CMV serostatus was the only immune exposure information available for the cohort.

The library was prepared using the immunoSEQ multiplex PCR assay. The multiplex PCR relied on a mix of 60 forward primers for TCR Vbeta segments and 13 reverse primers for TCR Jbeta segments. Amplification of the CDR3 region of rearranged TCR beta genes was performed with a multiplex PCR assay on genomic DNA. Amplified TCR beta libraries were sequenced as 87-base-pair reads on the Illumina HiSeq System. In the source study's methods: In a later analysis, roughly 80 million unique TCR beta chains were counted across the 500 to 850 repertoires, and some 10 million of these chains were shared by at least two donors. Raw reads were error-corrected and collapsed into unique sequences by a nearest-neighbor algorithm in which closely related sequences were merged to remove PCR and sequencing errors. CDR3 sequences were aligned to IMGT reference sequences to assign V, D and J gene segments. Each retained sequence needed at least a six-nucleotide match to both a V gene segment and a J gene segment. A rearrangement counted as productive if the CDR3 had no stop codons and remained in frame with V and J, and every other rearrangement counted as non-productive. Following IMGT convention, CDR3 was defined as the stretch from the second conserved V-encoded cysteine up to the conserved J-encoded phenylalanine. Sequences without an unambiguous match to a single V gene segment were excluded from the earlier analysis of several hundred of the donors. An earlier analysis of about 600 of the donors called V segments functional above 56.7% productive rearrangements and segregating when the between-donor standard deviation exceeded 5%. A statistical classification framework was built to diagnose cytomegalovirus status from the catalog of TCR beta chain sequences. V and J gene assignment, in a later analysis, came from comparing TCR nucleotide sequences with IMGT/GENE-DB human TR gene sequences. A later analysis assigned CDR3 sequences and most-parsimonious VDJ recombination scenarios with the TCRdist pipeline. In a later analysis, each TCR beta chain was defined by its CDR3 amino acid sequence together with its V-gene family, and reads without a unique V-gene family were excluded. A later analysis removed 600 or so highly shared, low-generation-probability nucleotide sequences to deal with suspected cross-contamination and a sequencing artifact. In a later analysis, a clonal expansion index was calculated for each public chain from normalized within-repertoire ranks of inferred template counts. A later analysis computed generation probabilities with a VDJ recombination model fitted to out-of-frame rearrangements, and checked the results against IGoR. A later analysis scored TCR-TCR, TCR-HLA and TCR-CMV co-occurrence with hypergeometric tests, applying a repertoire-size bias correction to TCR pairs. False discovery rates were estimated in a later analysis by permuting HLA or CMV assignments 20 times. In a later analysis, co-occurring TCRs were grouped with DBSCAN, and TCRdist sequence similarity was added when clustering was performed within HLA-allele-positive subsets. For co-occurrence clustering, repertoires with fewer than 30,000 or more than 120,000 public chains were excluded, along with five repertoires with anomalous nucleotide sharing. The table comes from immuneACCESS by way of TCRdb, which keeps in-frame sequences with V and J called. Part of the clones is missing from these tables; in studies checked, under half for an unresolved V gene and the rest for unknown reasons. V and J calls and clone size are given by that table; D and trimming were obtained from the DNA. This sample lists more than 95,000 clones; 60% to 80% were detected once. The ten largest clones capture 8.6% of the sample.

The cohort consisted of more than 650 healthy bone marrow donors. All cohort members were sampled while nominally healthy, although unrecorded immune exposures were likely present. The donor tested CMV seropositive, placing the donor among the roughly 270 seropositive members of the cohort. A peripheral blood sample was collected from each donor, and TCR beta sequencing was performed on peripheral blood mononuclear cells. Genomic DNA extraction from the blood cell samples was performed with the Qiagen DNeasy Blood Extraction Kit. As regards this clone: It lacks a known antigen. No qualities accompany the bases; no much larger clone lies one base away.

Specimen: PBMCs. The TCR was taken from a woman between 35 and 50 years old in good health and CMV-seropositive.

The CDR3: CASSLVRSQETQYF. The DNA is as follows: TGTGCCAGCAGTTTAGTTCGGTCCCAAGAGACCCAGTACTTC. The chain uses TRBV28 and TRBJ2-5; there is no confident call for the D gene. V drops 2 bases and J drops 1 base, leaving 8 bases in between. Via the germline V gene, CDR1 is MDHEN and CDR2 SYDVKM. Reading from cysteine to phenylalanine, the CDR3 counts 14 amino acids. This entry keeps only the CDR3 DNA: 42 bases, framed from base 1. Where the CDR3 stops, the reference TRBV28 and TRBJ2-5 genes take over; the full variable domain is DVKVTQSSRYLVKRTGEKVFLECVQDMDHENMFWYRQDPGLGLRLIYFSYDVKMKEKGDIPEGYSVSREKKERFSLILESASTNQTSMYLCASSLVRSQETQYFGPGTRLLVL.